Listed below are T cell receptor beta chains from one sample, sequenced in a study of cytomegalovirus exposure and HLA in healthy donors. Sequenced by immunoSEQ multiplex PCR; TCRdb stores in-frame clones only, minus some. The sample yields 99,000 or so clones, roughly 80% seen once. The sequenced sample was PBMCs. The receptors shown here come from a woman aged 40 to 50 in good health and CMV-seropositive. The CDR3 runs from the conserved cysteine through the conserved F or W. Fields, in order: J gene, D gene, V gene, clone size, CDR3 protein, CDR3 DNA. D genes are given only for firm matches. Some rows have no size entry. The others give once, few or many, or a class for an expanded clone.

j_gene: TRBJ2-3; d_gene: TRBD2; v_gene: TRBV5-1; abundance: .; CDR3aa: CASSPGLAGGPPSTDTQYF; CDR3nt: TGCGCCAGCAGCCCGGGACTAGCGGGAGGGCCACCTAGCACAGATACGCAGTATTTT
j_gene: TRBJ2-7; d_gene: TRBD1; v_gene: TRBV27; abundance: .; CDR3aa: CASSKMDRGFYEQYF; CDR3nt: TGTGCCAGCAGTAAAATGGACAGGGGCTTCTACGAGCAGTACTTC
j_gene: TRBJ2-1; d_gene: .; v_gene: TRBV27; abundance: .; CDR3aa: CASSPGARSLNEQFF; CDR3nt: TGTGCCAGCAGCCCAGGGGCCCGATCACTGAATGAGCAGTTCTTC
j_gene: TRBJ2-1; d_gene: TRBD2; v_gene: TRBV7-9; abundance: .; CDR3aa: CASSLGGGGHEQFF; CDR3nt: TGTGCCAGCAGCTTAGGGGGGGGTGGGCATGAGCAGTTCTTC
j_gene: TRBJ1-2; d_gene: TRBD1; v_gene: TRBV5-5; abundance: .; CDR3aa: CASSLMGQSNYGYTF; CDR3nt: TGTGCCAGCAGCTTAATGGGACAGAGTAACTATGGCTACACCTTC
j_gene: TRBJ1-1; d_gene: TRBD1; v_gene: TRBV4-2; abundance: .; CDR3aa: CASSQVGTANTEAFF; CDR3nt: TGTGCCAGCAGCCAAGTCGGGACAGCGAACACTGAAGCTTTCTTT
j_gene: TRBJ1-1; d_gene: .; v_gene: TRBV5-6; abundance: .; CDR3aa: CASNPRTGSRATEAFF; CDR3nt: TGTGCCAGCAATCCTAGAACAGGGTCTAGGGCCACTGAAGCTTTCTTT
j_gene: TRBJ2-7; d_gene: .; v_gene: TRBV29-1; abundance: .; CDR3aa: CSVEEAWSGQYF; CDR3nt: TGCAGCGTTGAAGAAGCTTGGAGCGGGCAGTACTTC
j_gene: TRBJ2-1; d_gene: TRBD2; v_gene: TRBV27; abundance: .; CDR3aa: CASTSLAANNEQFF; CDR3nt: TGTGCCAGCACGAGCCTAGCGGCAAACAATGAGCAGTTCTTC
j_gene: TRBJ2-7; d_gene: TRBD2; v_gene: TRBV28; abundance: .; CDR3aa: CASSLFPSGMKYEQYF; CDR3nt: TGTGCCAGCAGTTTATTCCCTAGCGGGATGAAGTACGAGCAGTACTTC
j_gene: TRBJ2-3; d_gene: .; v_gene: TRBV28; abundance: .; CDR3aa: CASSLGAGAADTQYF; CDR3nt: TGTGCCAGCAGTTTGGGGGCGGGGGCGGCAGATACGCAGTATTTT
j_gene: TRBJ1-3; d_gene: .; v_gene: TRBV5-6; abundance: .; CDR3aa: CASSLRGGGNTIYF; CDR3nt: TGTGCCAGCAGCCTGAGGGGGGGAGGAAACACCATATATTTT
j_gene: TRBJ2-1; d_gene: TRBD2; v_gene: TRBV4-1; abundance: .; CDR3aa: CASSRGSGGSYNEQFF; CDR3nt: TGCGCCAGCAGCCGCGGTAGCGGGGGTTCCTACAATGAGCAGTTCTTC
j_gene: TRBJ2-7; d_gene: TRBD1; v_gene: TRBV11-3; abundance: .; CDR3aa: CASSSGQVYEQYF; CDR3nt: TGTGCCAGCAGCTCAGGACAGGTCTACGAGCAGTACTTC
j_gene: TRBJ2-5; d_gene: .; v_gene: TRBV9; abundance: .; CDR3aa: CASSVSGTLQETQYF; CDR3nt: TGTGCCAGCAGCGTATCGGGGACACTCCAAGAGACCCAGTACTTC
j_gene: TRBJ1-1; d_gene: .; v_gene: TRBV6-6; abundance: few; CDR3aa: CASRSGGYTEAFF; CDR3nt: TGTGCCAGCAGGTCGGGGGGGTACACTGAAGCTTTCTTT
j_gene: TRBJ1-1; d_gene: TRBD1; v_gene: TRBV6-6; abundance: .; CDR3aa: CASSYGTGQPEAFF; CDR3nt: TGTGCCAGCAGCTACGGGACAGGGCAACCTGAAGCTTTCTTT
j_gene: TRBJ2-1; d_gene: TRBD2; v_gene: TRBV29-1; abundance: .; CDR3aa: CSVAPTLGHRDYMSSYNEQFF; CDR3nt: TGCAGCGTTGCGCCGACCCTTGGACACCGGGACTACATGAGCTCCTACAATGAGCAGTTCTTC
j_gene: TRBJ2-7; d_gene: .; v_gene: TRBV5-4; abundance: few; CDR3aa: CASSLGAGSSYEQYF; CDR3nt: TGTGCCAGCAGCTTGGGTGCCGGGAGTAGCTACGAGCAGTACTTC
j_gene: TRBJ2-1; d_gene: TRBD2; v_gene: TRBV27; abundance: .; CDR3aa: CASRRGGVNNEQFF; CDR3nt: TGTGCCAGCAGGCGGGGGGGCGTCAACAATGAGCAGTTCTTC
j_gene: TRBJ1-2; d_gene: .; v_gene: TRBV5-4; abundance: .; CDR3aa: CASSSGGVSYGYTF; CDR3nt: TGTGCCAGCAGTTCCGGCGGGGTCTCATATGGCTACACCTTC
j_gene: TRBJ2-1; d_gene: TRBD2; v_gene: TRBV5-1; abundance: .; CDR3aa: CASSLEGLAAYNEQFF; CDR3nt: TGCGCCAGCAGCTTGGAGGGACTAGCGGCCTACAATGAGCAGTTCTTC
j_gene: TRBJ2-7; d_gene: .; v_gene: TRBV5-6; abundance: .; CDR3aa: CASSGREQYF; CDR3nt: TGTGCCAGCAGCGGGCGAGAGCAGTACTTC
j_gene: TRBJ2-1; d_gene: .; v_gene: TRBV6-4; abundance: .; CDR3aa: CASSDYPTASYNEQFF; CDR3nt: TGTGCCAGCAGTGATTACCCCACTGCCTCCTACAATGAGCAGTTCTTC
j_gene: TRBJ1-1; d_gene: TRBD1; v_gene: TRBV27; abundance: .; CDR3aa: CASSSSRDRGHTEAFF; CDR3nt: TGTGCCAGCAGTTCGTCCCGGGACAGGGGGCACACTGAAGCTTTCTTT
j_gene: TRBJ1-3; d_gene: TRBD1; v_gene: TRBV28; abundance: .; CDR3aa: CASSTQGQGHSGNTIYF; CDR3nt: TGTGCCAGCAGTACACAAGGACAGGGGCACTCTGGAAACACCATATATTTT
j_gene: TRBJ1-2; d_gene: .; v_gene: TRBV10-3; abundance: .; CDR3aa: CAISPGGGGYGYTF; CDR3nt: TGTGCCATCAGCCCTGGGGGGGGCGGTTATGGCTACACCTTC
j_gene: TRBJ2-1; d_gene: TRBD2; v_gene: TRBV5-1; abundance: .; CDR3aa: CASCSGRNDNEQFF; CDR3nt: TGCGCCAGCTGTAGCGGGAGGAATGACAATGAGCAGTTCTTC
j_gene: TRBJ2-3; d_gene: TRBD2; v_gene: TRBV7-9; abundance: .; CDR3aa: CASSLGVSGEDTQYF; CDR3nt: TGTGCCAGCAGCTTAGGGGTTAGCGGGGAGGATACGCAGTATTTT